Following are 17 T cell receptor beta chains from one sample sequenced in a study of T cell responses to AZD1222 COVID-19 vaccine. The assay was immunoSEQ multiplex PCR, and TCRdb's table has in-frame clones only and misses some. The sample lists 100,000 to 150,000 clones; approximately 88% were seen once. The specimen comprised peripheral blood, sampled on day 0 of AZD1222 vaccination. All receptors derive from an adult in good health.

The table lists this clone with a count of one. This chain links TRBV9 with TRBJ2-5; no firm D call. Per germline, CDR1 SGDLS and CDR2 YYNGEE. The CDR3 spans 15 residues. Trimming cost V 4 bases and J 1 base, with 14 bases left between them. The CDR3, as DNA: TGTGCCAGCAGCACCCGACCCCAAACCCAAGAGACCCAGTACTTC. This encodes CASSTRPQTQETQYF.

The chain uses TRBV11-2 and TRBJ2-5, with 7 bases aligning to TRBD2. Germline CDR1 SGHAT, CDR2 FQNNGV. The CDR3 covers 17 residues. With 5 bases clipped from V and 5 bases from J, the junction kept 17 bases outside the gene matches. CDR3 DNA sequence: TGTGCCAGCAGCCTGAGGCCGGGACTACGCACTTACGAGACCCAGTACTTC. It specifies CASSLRPGLRTYETQYF.

This clone was recorded once. The gene calls are TRBV7-9 and TRBJ1-2, with a possible D match to TRBD1 (6 bases). V gave up 1 base and J gave up 7 bases, with 19 bases separating them. The length of the CDR3 is 16 residues. The germline V gene has CDR1 SEHNR and CDR2 FQNEAQ (reference sequence). The CDR3 loop is CASSLENRVRVFGYTF. For the CDR3, the DNA is TGTGCCAGCAGCTTAGAGAACAGGGTACGGGTGTTTGGCTACACCTTC.

The rearrangement links TRBV6-1 to TRBJ2-1; TRBD2 matches 8 bases. The CDR3 sequence is 15 residues long. J was trimmed by 3 bases and V by 2 bases; bases with no gene match: 3. From germline, CDR1 is MNHNS and CDR2 SASEGT. In DNA, the CDR3 is TGTGCCAGCAGTGAAAGCGGGGGCGACTACAATGAGCAGTTCTTC. It codes for CASSESGGDYNEQFF.

In its sample, this clone was seen once. The rearrangement joins TRBV5-1 to TRBJ1-4; 9 nucleotides line up with TRBD1. Looked up from germline, CDR1 is SGHRS and CDR2 is YFSETQ. Trimming took 1 base from V and 5 from J; bases not matched to a gene: 3. The CDR3 runs 15 residues. CDR3 amino acids: CASSLKGQGNEKLFF. The CDR3 DNA reads TGCGCCAGCAGCTTGAAGGGACAGGGCAATGAAAAACTGTTTTTT.

This rearrangement joins TRBV6-5 to TRBJ1-4, with D maybe TRBD1 (6 bases). CDR3 size: 15 residues. Germline CDR1 and CDR2: MNHEY and SVGAGI. The ends were cut back, 6 bases at V and 4 bases at J, with 15 bases in the middle. The DNA for the CDR3 is TGTGCCAGCAGGGTAACAGGGTTCGGTAATGAAAAACTGTTTTTT. Its protein is CASRVTGFGNEKLFF.

V usage is TRBV14 and J usage is TRBJ1-4; no firm D call. Between the trimmed V and J ends, which lost 3 bases and 7 bases, there was a span of 15 bases. The CDR3 is 15 residues long. Germline V CDR1 and CDR2: SGHDN, FVKESK. CDR3 region: CASSQEFAIGEKLFF. CDR3 DNA sequence: TGTGCCAGCAGCCAGGAGTTCGCAATTGGTGAAAAACTGTTTTTT. The whole variable domain, remainder taken from reference TRBV14 and TRBJ1-4, is EAGVTQFPSHSVIEKGQTVTLRCDPISGHDNLYWYRRVMGKEIKFLLHFVKESKQDESGMPNNRFLAERTGGTYSTLKVQPAELEDSGVYFCASSQEFAIGEKLFFGSGTQLSVL.

This chain links TRBV6-5 with TRBJ2-7, with D hard to call. This CDR3 comprises 13 residues. Germline CDR1 is MNHEY and CDR2 is SVGAGI. The V end was cut by 5 bases, the J end by 7 bases, with 15 bases between. The CDR3 nucleotides read TGTGCCAGCAGTCCCCCTGGGCGACGGGAGCAGTACTTC. Translation: CASSPPGRREQYF.

This clone has a handful of counts. The V gene is TRBV30, the J gene TRBJ1-6; TRBD1 might be the D (5 bases). CDR1 and CDR2 (germline): GTSNPN, SVGIG (reference sequence). Trimming removed 7 bases at V and 7 bases at J, with 14 bases between. The CDR3 loop spans 13 amino acids. CDR3 sequence (DNA): TGTGCCTCAGGGTGGCAAAGGAATTCACCCCTCCACTTT. Its protein is CASGWQRNSPLHF.

The chain combines TRBV19 with TRBJ1-5; 7 bases are shared with TRBD1. With 5 bases clipped from V and 4 bases from J, the junction kept 8 bases outside the gene matches. CDR3 length equals 15 residues. Per germline, CDR1 LNHDA and CDR2 SQIVND (reference sequence). The DNA for the CDR3 is TGTGCCAGTAGTGCCCCCGGGACAGCTAATCAGCCCCAGCATTTT. The encoded protein is CASSAPGTANQPQHF.

The V call is TRBV2, the J call TRBJ1-5, with 11 nucleotides matching TRBD1. Germline V lookup: CDR1 SNHLY, CDR2 FYNNEI. This CDR3 has 15 residues. Trimming at V came to 6 bases and at J to 8 bases, leaving 9 bases not matched to a gene. The CDR3 region has the DNA TGTGCCAGCAGCGGACAGGGGGCACCGGGGGAGCCCCAGCATTTT. Protein product: CASSGQGAPGEPQHF.

V gene TRBV6-2 or TRBV6-3 combines with J gene TRBJ2-1; D is unclear. CDR3 length: 13 amino acids. The V end lost 7 bases, the J end lost 0 bases, and 7 bases lay between the germline ends. Germline CDR1 MNHEY, CDR2 SVGEGT. CDR3 region: CASTPTSYNEQFF. The CDR3 bases are TGTGCCAGCACCCCAACCTCCTACAATGAGCAGTTCTTC.

This chain connects TRBV5-1 to TRBJ1-1; TRBD1 agrees at 7 bases. The CDR3 loop spans 15 amino acids. CDR1 is SGHRS and CDR2 is YFSETQ in the germline V gene. Trimming cost V 4 bases and J 5 bases; bases outside gene matches: 11. The CDR3 loop reads CASSPREGAWTEAFF. CDR3 in DNA: TGCGCCAGCAGCCCCAGGGAGGGGGCATGGACTGAAGCTTTCTTT.

The V and J genes are TRBV7-9 and TRBJ1-3; unclear D gene. Germline assignment: CDR1 SEHNR and CDR2 FQNEAQ (reference sequence). CDR3 length: 12 amino acids. V lost 8 bases to trimming and J lost 7 bases, with 12 bases between them. The CDR3 reads CASGFGGNTIYF. The CDR3 DNA sequence: TGTGCCAGCGGGTTCGGAGGCAACACCATATATTTT.

The chain links TRBV5-1 to TRBJ1-3, with D possibly matching TRBD1 (5 bases). This CDR3 has 16 residues. Germline values: CDR1 SGHRS, CDR2 YFSETQ. The V end lost 3 bases, the J end lost 0 bases, and 13 bases lay between the germline ends. The CDR3 nucleotides read TGCGCCAGCAGCTCGGCAGGGATGAGCTCTGGAAACACCATATATTTT. This encodes CASSSAGMSSGNTIYF.

V usage is TRBV6-2 or TRBV6-3 and J usage is TRBJ2-7; possible D gene TRBD2, 5 bases. The CDR3 covers 12 residues. Trimming removed 6 bases from V and 3 bases from J, with 9 bases in between. CDR1 MNHEY and CDR2 SVGEGT come from the germline V gene. CDR3 region: CASSGMSYEQYF. The DNA of the CDR3 is TGTGCCAGCAGCGGGATGAGCTACGAGCAGTACTTC.

The chain is built from TRBV11-3 and TRBJ2-1, with D maybe TRBD2 (6 bases). The germline V and J ends were trimmed by 5 bases and 1 base, with 15 bases remaining between them. Germline assignment: CDR1 SGHNT and CDR2 YENEEA. The CDR3 is made up of 16 amino acids. CDR3 nucleotide sequence: TGTGCCAGCAGCGCCCGTGGCGGGGAGTCCTACAATGAGCAGTTCTTC. This gives the protein CASSARGGESYNEQFF.